These T cell receptor beta chains were read from a single sample in a study of cytomegalovirus exposure and HLA in healthy donors. The protocol was immunoSEQ multiplex PCR, while the TCRdb copy is restricted to in-frame clones and leaves out a portion. The sample shows about 67,000 clones, approximately 71% of them seen only once. The sequenced sample was PBMCs. The receptors here all came from a woman under 40 in good health and CMV-seronegative. The CDR3 runs from the conserved cysteine through the conserved F or W. The D gene is left open where the match is weak. Where a row states a size, it is once, few, many or the class of an expanded clone; other rows omit it.

J	V	size	D	CDR3	DNA
TRBJ1-2	TRBV11-2	NA	NA	CASSPGAGFYYGYTF	TGTGCCAGCAGCCCGGGCGCGGGTTTTTACTATGGCTACACCTTC
TRBJ2-2	TRBV6-1	NA	TRBD1	CASSKDRGGTGELFF	TGTGCCAGCAGTAAGGACAGGGGAGGAACCGGGGAGCTGTTTTTT
TRBJ1-1	TRBV2	few	NA	CASRPSGENTEAFF	TGTGCCAGCAGGCCCTCAGGTGAGAACACTGAAGCTTTCTTT
TRBJ1-4	TRBV2	NA	NA	CASNDRGANEKLFF	TGTGCCAGCAATGATAGGGGCGCTAATGAAAAACTGTTTTTT
TRBJ2-7	TRBV7-8	NA	NA	CACKPEPAYEQYF	TGTGCCTGCAAGCCGGAGCCGGCCTACGAGCAGTACTTC
TRBJ1-3	TRBV4-1	NA	NA	CASSQDGRFGNTIYF	TGCGCCAGCAGCCAAGATGGGAGATTCGGAAACACCATATATTTT
TRBJ1-2	TRBV19	NA	NA	CASSMLAGLGYTF	TGTGCCAGTAGTATGTTGGCAGGGTTAGGCTACACCTTC
TRBJ1-5	TRBV6-5	few	NA	CASRKGDGNQPQHF	TGTGCCAGCAGGAAGGGAGATGGCAATCAGCCCCAGCATTTT
TRBJ1-1	TRBV2	NA	TRBD1	CASSGDREAFF	TGTGCCAGCAGTGGGGACAGGGAAGCTTTCTTT
TRBJ2-3	TRBV19	NA	NA	CASSMNFGTDTQYF	TGTGCCAGTAGTATGAATTTCGGGACAGATACGCAGTATTTT
TRBJ2-1	TRBV7-2	NA	TRBD2	CASSPTSDYNEQFF	TGTGCCAGCAGCCCGACTAGCGACTACAATGAGCAGTTCTTC
TRBJ2-1	TRBV5-4	NA	NA	CASSLVSGGDEQFF	TGTGCCAGCAGCTTGGTGTCAGGCGGGGATGAGCAGTTCTTC
TRBJ1-1	TRBV4-2	NA	NA	CASSQDRGRWDTEAFF	TGTGCCAGCAGCCAAGACAGGGGCCGATGGGACACTGAAGCTTTCTTT
TRBJ2-2	TRBV5-1	NA	TRBD1	CASSLGGGAGTGELFF	TGCGCCAGCAGCTTGGGAGGGGGCGCGGGCACCGGGGAGCTGTTTTTT
TRBJ1-1	TRBV7-9	NA	NA	CASSYGTSNTEAFF	TGTGCCAGCAGTTATGGGACATCCAACACTGAAGCTTTCTTT
TRBJ2-5	TRBV28	NA	TRBD2	CASSLWVSNGGAGTQYF	TGTGCCAGCAGTTTATGGGTCTCGAACGGGGGGGCTGGGACCCAGTACTTC
TRBJ2-5	TRBV7-2	once	NA	CASSTWTGRETQYF	TGTGCCAGCAGCACCTGGACTGGCCGGGAGACCCAGTACTTC
TRBJ1-2	TRBV6-1	NA	TRBD1	CASRRTGNTYGYTF	TGTGCCAGCAGACGGACAGGGAACACCTATGGCTACACCTTC
TRBJ2-5	TRBV25-1	NA	NA	CASSAPPGETQYF	TGTGCCAGCAGTGCCCCTCCCGGAGAGACCCAGTACTTC
TRBJ2-7	TRBV9	NA	TRBD1	CASSYASGGPAYEQYF	TGTGCCAGCAGTTACGCGTCAGGGGGCCCGGCCTACGAGCAGTACTTC
TRBJ2-1	TRBV4-3	NA	TRBD2	CASSQDLSSGSEQFF	TGCGCCAGCAGCCAAGATCTGTCTAGCGGGAGCGAGCAGTTCTTC
TRBJ2-6	TRBV7-8	NA	NA	CASSPVTGLPLSGANVLTF	TGTGCCAGCAGCCCAGTGACAGGCCTGCCGCTCTCTGGGGCCAACGTCCTGACTTTC
TRBJ2-7	TRBV6-5	NA	TRBD2	CASTTSGESEQYF	TGTGCCAGCACGACTAGCGGGGAGTCTGAGCAGTACTTC
TRBJ1-1	TRBV6-6	once	NA	CASRWTQGPNTEAFF	TGTGCCAGCAGATGGACACAGGGCCCGAACACTGAAGCTTTCTTT
TRBJ1-5	TRBV7-3	NA	TRBD1	CARENPGQGGQPQHF	TGTGCCCGTGAAAACCCGGGACAGGGCGGTCAGCCCCAGCATTTT
TRBJ2-7	TRBV5-1	NA	NA	CASSLQLGGYEQYF	TGCGCCAGCAGCTTACAGCTCGGGGGATACGAGCAGTACTTC
TRBJ1-5	TRBV7-2	NA	TRBD1	CASSRAGGQGGNQPQHF	TGTGCCAGCAGCCGGGCGGGCGGACAGGGGGGCAATCAGCCCCAGCATTTT
TRBJ1-6	TRBV9	NA	NA	CASSGQLSNSPLHF	TGTGCCAGCAGCGGACAGTTAAGTAATTCACCCCTCCACTTT
TRBJ2-7	TRBV6-5	NA	NA	CASSYDDRNFYEQYF	TGTGCCAGCAGTTATGATGACAGAAACTTCTACGAGCAGTACTTC
TRBJ1-2	TRBV6-1	few	TRBD1	CASSGTGGLWGYTF	TGTGCCAGCAGTGGGACAGGGGGTTTGTGGGGCTACACCTTC
TRBJ1-2	TRBV5-4	NA	TRBD1	CASSPPSGTGGYYGYTF	TGTGCCAGCAGCCCGCCCTCCGGGACAGGGGGTTACTATGGCTACACCTTC
TRBJ1-6	TRBV6-5	NA	NA	CASSYSGDTNSPLHF	TGTGCCAGCAGTTACTCGGGGGACACAAATTCACCCCTCCACTTT
TRBJ1-5	TRBV15	NA	TRBD1	CATSRETGRGRGRNQPQHF	TGTGCCACCAGCAGAGAAACAGGCAGGGGGCGAGGTCGGAATCAGCCCCAGCATTTT
TRBJ1-6	TRBV30	NA	NA	CAWSVGRDTGSPLHF	TGTGCCTGGAGTGTAGGCCGGGACACCGGTTCACCCCTCCACTTT
TRBJ1-1	TRBV5-1	NA	NA	CASSLSTGTQEAFF	TGCGCCAGCAGCTTGTCGACGGGGACACAAGAAGCTTTCTTT
TRBJ2-1	TRBV7-8	NA	TRBD2	CASSYGGDWSYNEQFF	TGTGCCAGCAGCTACGGGGGGGATTGGTCCTACAATGAGCAGTTCTTC
TRBJ2-5	TRBV4-3	NA	TRBD2	CASSQEGTSGRETQYF	TGCGCCAGCAGCCAAGAGGGGACTAGCGGTAGGGAGACCCAGTACTTC
TRBJ2-3	TRBV11-2	NA	NA	CASSVGDTQYF	TGTGCCAGCAGCGTCGGAGATACGCAGTATTTT
TRBJ1-1	TRBV9	NA	NA	CASSVGVRADEAFF	TGTGCCAGCAGCGTAGGTGTCAGGGCCGACGAAGCTTTCTTT
TRBJ2-3	TRBV7-6	NA	TRBD1	CASSTIQGTIDTQYF	TGTGCCAGCAGCACAATACAGGGGACGATAGATACGCAGTATTTT
TRBJ1-5	TRBV9	NA	TRBD1	CASSARDSFNQPQHF	TGTGCCAGCAGCGCCCGGGACAGTTTCAATCAGCCCCAGCATTTT
TRBJ2-2	TRBV6-1	NA	TRBD1	CASRGSTGGAGELFF	TGTGCCAGCAGGGGGTCGACAGGGGGGGCCGGGGAGCTGTTTTTT
TRBJ1-2	TRBV6-1	NA	TRBD1	CASGSGGPYGYTF	TGTGCCAGCGGCTCAGGGGGTCCCTATGGCTACACCTTC
TRBJ2-3	TRBV7-2	NA	TRBD1	CASSLFLTGGTDTQYF	TGTGCCAGCAGCTTATTCTTGACAGGGGGTACAGATACGCAGTATTTT